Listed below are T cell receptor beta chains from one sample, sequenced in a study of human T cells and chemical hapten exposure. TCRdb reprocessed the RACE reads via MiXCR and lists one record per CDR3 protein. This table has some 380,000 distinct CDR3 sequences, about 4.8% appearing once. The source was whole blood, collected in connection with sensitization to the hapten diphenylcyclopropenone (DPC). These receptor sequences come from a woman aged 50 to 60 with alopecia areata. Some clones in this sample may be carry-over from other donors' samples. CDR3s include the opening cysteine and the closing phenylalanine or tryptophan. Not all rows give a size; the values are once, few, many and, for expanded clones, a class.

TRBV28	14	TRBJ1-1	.	CASRPGGMNTEAFF
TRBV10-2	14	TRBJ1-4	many	CASSDRRANEKLFF
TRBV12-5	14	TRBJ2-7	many	CASGSGTSGREQYF
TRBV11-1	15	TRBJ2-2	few	CASSLLGHPTGELFF
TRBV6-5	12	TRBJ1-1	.	CASSLPGGTGFF
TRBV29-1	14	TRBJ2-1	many	CSVEDPREGNEQFF
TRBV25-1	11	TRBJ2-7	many	CASSGPGGQYF
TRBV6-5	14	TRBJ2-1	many	CASSYTRAFAEQFF
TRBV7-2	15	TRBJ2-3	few	CASTVTSGATDTQYF
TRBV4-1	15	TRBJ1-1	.	CASSQVPQGTTEAFF
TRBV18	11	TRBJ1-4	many	CASSPGTQLFF
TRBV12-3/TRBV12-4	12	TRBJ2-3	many	CASSHHGSAQYF
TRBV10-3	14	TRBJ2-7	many	CAITEGQGAYEQYF
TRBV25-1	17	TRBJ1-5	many	CASPGGDWVGGNQPQHF
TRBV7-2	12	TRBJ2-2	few	CASSQTSRELFF
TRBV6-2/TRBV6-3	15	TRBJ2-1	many	CASSHRIADYNEQFF
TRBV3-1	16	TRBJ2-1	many	CASSRPGLAGADEQFF
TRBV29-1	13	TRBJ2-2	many	CSADRVNTGELFF
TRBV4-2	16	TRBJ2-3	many	CASSPDPGTLTDTQYF
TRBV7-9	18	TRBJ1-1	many	CASSFVGTGGPLATEAFF
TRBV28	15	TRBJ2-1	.	CASSTSGRAGDEQFF
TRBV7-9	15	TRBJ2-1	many	CASSSPEGKSNEQFF
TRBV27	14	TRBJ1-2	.	CASSLEGGSYGYTF
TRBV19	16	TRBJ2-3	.	CASSISPAVRADTQYF
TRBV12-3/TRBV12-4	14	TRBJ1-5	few	CASSFHTGNQPQHF
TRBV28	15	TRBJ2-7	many	CASSLLQANSYEQYF
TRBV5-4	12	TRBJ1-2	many	CASRSDSYGYTF
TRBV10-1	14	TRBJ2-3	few	CASSESMGTDTQYF
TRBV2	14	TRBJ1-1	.	CASRGLKMNTEAFF
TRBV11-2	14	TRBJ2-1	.	CASSSWTGINEQFF
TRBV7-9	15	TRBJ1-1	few	CASSPGAGRKKEAFF
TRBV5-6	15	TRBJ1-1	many	CASSFYQGAYTEAFF
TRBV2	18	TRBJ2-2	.	CASSGANDSPRDTGELFF
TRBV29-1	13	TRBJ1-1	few	CSVDQGAGTEAFF
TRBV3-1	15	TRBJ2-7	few	CASSQEGGRAAEQYF
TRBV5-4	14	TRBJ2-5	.	CASSSTSVRETQYF
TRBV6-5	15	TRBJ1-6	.	CASSSFGQGDSPLHF
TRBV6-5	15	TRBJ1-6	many	CASSYSDRTYSPLHF
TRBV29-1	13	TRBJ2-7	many	CSVARTGGYEQYF
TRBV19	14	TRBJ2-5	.	CASSVPGTLKTQYF
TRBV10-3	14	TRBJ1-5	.	CAISETGGNQPQHF
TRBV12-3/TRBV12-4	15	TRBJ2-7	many	CASSASGTGSYEQYF
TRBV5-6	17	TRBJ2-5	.	CASSLALKGRGQETQYF
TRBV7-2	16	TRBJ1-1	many	CASTPLIGTGVTEAFF
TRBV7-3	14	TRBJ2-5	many	CASSLGQSKETQYF
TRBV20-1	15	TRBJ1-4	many	CSASPTGTGNEKLFF
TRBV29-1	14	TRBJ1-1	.	CSGGGTLPNTEAFF
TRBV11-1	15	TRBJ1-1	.	CASSSNAGTGAEAFF